These T cell receptor beta chains were read from a single sample in a study of control samples from healthy donors and cancer patients. The method was immunoSEQ multiplex PCR; TCRdb's version includes in-frame clones alone and lacks a portion of them. The sample consists of approximately 170,000 clones, roughly 92% of them appearing once. Sequencing input: blood. The source is a woman aged 25 to 39 in good health. Both conserved end residues are part of each CDR3. A D gene is named only where the DNA matches it firmly. Size tells how often a clone was seen (once, few, many) or the class of an expanded clone, and some rows leave it out.

V: TRBV2; size: -; D: -; J: TRBJ1-5; CDR3: CASSEMRASLNQPQHF; DNA: TGTGCCAGCAGTGAAATGCGGGCGTCCCTCAATCAGCCCCAGCATTTT
V: TRBV27; size: -; D: -; J: TRBJ2-1; CDR3: CASSLEGPSYNEQFF; DNA: TGTGCCAGCAGTTTGGAGGGCCCGTCCTACAATGAGCAGTTCTTC
V: TRBV10-3; size: -; D: TRBD1; J: TRBJ2-1; CDR3: CAISERAGDSSYNEQFF; DNA: TGTGCCATCAGTGAGAGGGCAGGGGACAGCTCCTACAATGAGCAGTTCTTC
V: TRBV5-1; size: -; D: TRBD2; J: TRBJ2-3; CDR3: CASSFPRTSGLADSYTQYF; DNA: TGCGCCAGCAGCTTTCCCCGGACTTCAGGACTAGCGGACTCCTATACGCAGTATTTT
V: TRBV28; size: -; D: TRBD1; J: TRBJ1-5; CDR3: CASRTGAGQPQHF; DNA: TGTGCCAGCAGAACAGGGGCCGGACAGCCCCAGCATTTT
V: TRBV29-1; size: -; D: TRBD1; J: TRBJ2-3; CDR3: CSVAGTGHSTDTQYF; DNA: TGCAGCGTTGCCGGGACAGGGCATAGCACAGATACGCAGTATTTT
V: TRBV28; size: -; D: -; J: TRBJ1-5; CDR3: CASSFFRGTQPQHF; DNA: TGTGCCAGCAGTTTTTTCAGGGGTACTCAGCCCCAGCATTTT
V: TRBV7-2; size: -; D: TRBD2; J: TRBJ2-4; CDR3: CASSPGGAGGNIQYF; DNA: TGTGCCAGCAGCCCCGGCGGGGCGGGAGGAAACATTCAGTACTTC
V: TRBV12-5; size: -; D: -; J: TRBJ2-3; CDR3: CASGLVLPRTDTQYF; DNA: TGTGCTAGTGGTTTAGTTCTGCCTCGCACAGATACGCAGTATTTT
V: TRBV4-1; size: -; D: -; J: TRBJ2-1; CDR3: CASSQNGPYNEQFF; DNA: TGCGCCAGCAGCCAGAACGGGCCTTACAATGAGCAGTTCTTC
V: TRBV11-1; size: -; D: -; J: TRBJ2-1; CDR3: CASTISGSYNEQFF; DNA: TGTGCCAGCACTATATCCGGGTCCTACAATGAGCAGTTCTTC
V: TRBV6-1; size: -; D: TRBD1; J: TRBJ1-2; CDR3: CASSEIGGVYTF; DNA: TGTGCCAGCAGTGAAATAGGGGGCGTCTACACCTTC
V: TRBV3-1/TRBV3-2; size: -; D: -; J: TRBJ1-5; CDR3: CASSARSGVGQPQHF; DNA: TGTGCCAGCAGCGCCCGCTCGGGGGTAGGCCAGCCCCAGCATTTT
V: TRBV19; size: -; D: -; J: TRBJ2-2; CDR3: CASSTSGLNTGELFF; DNA: TGTGCCAGTAGTACATCAGGGTTGAACACCGGGGAGCTGTTTTTT
V: TRBV11-2; size: -; D: -; J: TRBJ1-1; CDR3: CASSLVGTTRPLNTEAFF; DNA: TGTGCCAGCAGCTTGGTGGGGACAACCCGGCCCTTGAACACTGAAGCTTTCTTT
V: TRBV3-1/TRBV3-2; size: -; D: TRBD1; J: TRBJ2-1; CDR3: CASSQHDRGSYNEQFF; DNA: TGTGCCAGCAGCCAACACGACAGGGGCTCCTACAATGAGCAGTTCTTC
V: TRBV24-1; size: -; D: -; J: TRBJ2-1; CDR3: CATSIGREQFF; DNA: TGTGCCACCAGCATAGGCCGGGAGCAGTTCTTC
V: TRBV19; size: -; D: -; J: TRBJ2-2; CDR3: CASRDQANTGELFF; DNA: TGTGCCAGCCGGGACCAAGCGAACACCGGGGAGCTGTTTTTT
V: TRBV29-1; size: -; D: -; J: TRBJ1-1; CDR3: CSVEPGSEAFF; DNA: TGCAGCGTTGAGCCAGGGAGTGAAGCTTTCTTT
V: TRBV19; size: -; D: TRBD2; J: TRBJ2-4; CDR3: CASSTEGRGGWDIQYF; DNA: TGTGCCAGTAGCACGGAGGGGAGGGGAGGCTGGGACATTCAGTACTTC
V: TRBV2; size: once; D: -; J: TRBJ1-4; CDR3: CASSQQGGPNEKLFF; DNA: TGTGCCAGCAGTCAACAGGGTGGTCCTAATGAAAAACTGTTTTTT
V: TRBV5-1; size: -; D: -; J: TRBJ1-1; CDR3: CASSLANSGRTEAFF; DNA: TGCGCCAGCAGCTTGGCCAACAGCGGGAGGACTGAAGCTTTCTTT
V: TRBV4-2; size: -; D: TRBD2; J: TRBJ2-5; CDR3: CASSWTSGRAWETQYF; DNA: TGTGCCAGCAGCTGGACTAGCGGGAGGGCCTGGGAGACCCAGTACTTC
V: TRBV4-3; size: -; D: -; J: TRBJ1-2; CDR3: CASSQKGGRGSSGYTF; DNA: TGCGCCAGCAGCCAGAAAGGTGGCAGGGGATCTAGTGGCTACACCTTC
V: TRBV5-5; size: -; D: TRBD1; J: TRBJ1-1; CDR3: CASSSGTGNTEAFF; DNA: TGTGCCAGCAGCTCCGGGACAGGTAACACTGAAGCTTTCTTT
V: TRBV19; size: -; D: -; J: TRBJ2-1; CDR3: CASSLGYYNEQFF; DNA: TGTGCCAGTAGTCTCGGCTACTACAATGAGCAGTTCTTC
V: TRBV7-9; size: -; D: -; J: TRBJ2-7; CDR3: CASSRTVSYEQYF; DNA: TGTGCCAGCAGCCGGACAGTCTCCTACGAGCAGTACTTC
V: TRBV4-3; size: -; D: -; J: TRBJ1-6; CDR3: CASSQWGDYNSPLHF; DNA: TGCGCCAGCAGCCAATGGGGAGATTATAATTCACCCCTCCACTTT
V: TRBV4-2; size: -; D: -; J: TRBJ1-6; CDR3: CASSQVAETNSPLHF; DNA: TGTGCCAGCAGCCAAGTTGCAGAGACTAATTCACCCCTCCACTTT
V: TRBV5-6; size: -; D: -; J: TRBJ2-2; CDR3: CASSLSEAGELFF; DNA: TGTGCCAGCAGCCTGAGTGAGGCCGGGGAGCTGTTTTTT
V: TRBV3-1/TRBV3-2; size: -; D: TRBD2; J: TRBJ2-5; CDR3: CASSQGGGRYQETQYF; DNA: TGTGCCAGCAGCCAAGGAGGCGGGAGGTACCAAGAGACCCAGTACTTC
V: TRBV11-2; size: -; D: TRBD1; J: TRBJ1-4; CDR3: CASSQQGQGWEKLFF; DNA: TGTGCCAGCAGCCAACAGGGACAGGGGTGGGAAAAACTGTTTTTT
V: TRBV4-3; size: -; D: -; J: TRBJ2-1; CDR3: CASSQDLRRTLSNEQFF; DNA: TGCGCCAGCAGCCAAGATCTGCGCCGGACCCTAAGCAATGAGCAGTTCTTC
V: TRBV4-3; size: few; D: TRBD1; J: TRBJ2-7; CDR3: CASSQTGPYEQYF; DNA: TGCGCCAGCAGCCAGACAGGGCCCTACGAGCAGTACTTC
V: TRBV10-3; size: once; D: -; J: TRBJ2-7; CDR3: CAISESTDRVTYEQYF; DNA: TGTGCCATCAGTGAATCAACCGACCGTGTTACCTACGAGCAGTACTTC
V: TRBV7-2; size: -; D: TRBD2; J: TRBJ2-1; CDR3: CASSATSGRHNEQFF; DNA: TGTGCCAGCAGCGCGACTAGCGGGAGACACAATGAGCAGTTCTTC
V: TRBV27; size: -; D: -; J: TRBJ1-6; CDR3: CASSQGISPLHF; DNA: TGTGCCAGCTCCCAAGGGATCTCACCCCTCCACTTT
V: TRBV19; size: -; D: TRBD2; J: TRBJ2-1; CDR3: CASSISSGNFNEQFF; DNA: TGTGCCAGTAGTATATCAAGCGGGAATTTTAATGAGCAGTTCTTC
V: TRBV2; size: -; D: -; J: TRBJ1-6; CDR3: CASSELGNSPLHF; DNA: TGTGCCAGCAGTGAATTGGGGAATTCACCCCTCCACTTT
V: TRBV28; size: -; D: TRBD1; J: TRBJ2-7; CDR3: CASSFRGPKRYEQYF; DNA: TGTGCCAGCAGTTTCAGGGGGCCCAAGCGCTACGAGCAGTACTTC
V: TRBV29-1; size: -; D: -; J: TRBJ2-3; CDR3: CSVGQSSSGGGDTQYF; DNA: TGCAGCGTTGGGCAATCTAGCTCCGGAGGAGGGGATACGCAGTATTTT
V: TRBV19; size: -; D: -; J: TRBJ1-6; CDR3: CASSIWDASSPLHF; DNA: TGTGCCAGTAGTATTTGGGACGCGAGTTCACCCCTCCACTTT
V: TRBV5-4; size: -; D: TRBD2; J: TRBJ2-1; CDR3: CASSLETSGLYNEQFF; DNA: TGTGCCAGCAGCTTGGAAACTAGCGGGCTTTACAATGAGCAGTTCTTC
V: TRBV28; size: -; D: -; J: TRBJ1-2; CDR3: CASSLLGQKGYTF; DNA: TGTGCCAGCAGTTTACTCGGACAGAAAGGCTACACCTTC
V: TRBV25-1; size: -; D: -; J: TRBJ2-1; CDR3: CASNFGGYNEQFF; DNA: TGTGCCAGTAATTTTGGGGGCTACAATGAGCAGTTCTTC
V: TRBV2; size: -; D: TRBD1; J: TRBJ2-3; CDR3: CASREPGQGNTDTQYF; DNA: TGTGCCAGCAGGGAACCGGGACAGGGAAATACAGATACGCAGTATTTT
V: TRBV11-2; size: -; D: -; J: TRBJ2-7; CDR3: CASSLSSEQYF; DNA: TGTGCCAGCAGCTTATCTTCCGAGCAGTACTTC
V: TRBV11-1; size: -; D: -; J: TRBJ2-7; CDR3: CASSLGDEQYF; DNA: TGTGCCAGCAGCTTAGGGGACGAGCAGTACTTC
V: TRBV6-9; size: -; D: TRBD2; J: TRBJ2-3; CDR3: CASSDRLASTDTQYF; DNA: TGTGCCAGCAGTGATCGACTAGCGAGTACAGATACGCAGTATTTT
V: TRBV19; size: -; D: -; J: TRBJ2-6; CDR3: CASSMEGGSGANVLTF; DNA: TGTGCCAGTAGTATGGAAGGGGGCTCTGGGGCCAACGTCCTGACTTTC
V: TRBV27; size: -; D: TRBD2; J: TRBJ2-7; CDR3: CASSSLAGGPDEQYF; DNA: TGTGCCAGCAGTTCACTAGCGGGAGGGCCTGACGAGCAGTACTTC
V: TRBV30; size: -; D: -; J: TRBJ1-5; CDR3: CAWSNGVPNQPQHF; DNA: TGTGCCTGGAGTAACGGCGTTCCGAATCAGCCCCAGCATTTT
V: TRBV2; size: -; D: TRBD1; J: TRBJ1-1; CDR3: CASRRDRADTEAFF; DNA: TGTGCCAGCAGACGTGACAGGGCGGACACTGAAGCTTTCTTT
V: TRBV6-5; size: -; D: -; J: TRBJ1-4; CDR3: CASSYSSGSPRKLFF; DNA: TGTGCCAGCAGTTACTCGAGCGGTTCCCCTCGAAAACTGTTTTTT
V: TRBV10-1; size: -; D: TRBD2; J: TRBJ2-1; CDR3: CASSDQRGSYNEQFF; DNA: TGCGCCAGCAGCGACCAGCGGGGCTCCTACAATGAGCAGTTCTTC